This T cell receptor (beta chain) is drawn from a study of blood T cells in healthy people across ages. Concerning this clonotype itself: Its antigen is currently unknown.

From germline, CDR1 is ENHRY and CDR2 SYGVKD. This CDR3 region has 14 residues. The second PCR ran roughly 6 to 11 cycles with a sample-barcoded 5' primer and J-beta primers. TCRdb fed the 5' RACE reads into MiXCR, producing one record per CDR3 protein. The sample lists about 810,000 distinct CDR3 sequences, around 34% occurring once. Notes on the study in general: Comparison with aged donors showed that long-lived donors had more naive CD4+ cells and higher diversity.

The chain combines TRBV10-3 with TRBJ2-1; a weak D match, TRBD2 (6 bases). The J call is in doubt because the DNA end fits TRBJ2-7 better. Material for sequencing was blood. This clonotype originated in a man aged 18 to 30 in good health. The CDR3 coding sequence is TGTGCCATCAGTGAGCGGGGGACCTACAATGAGCAGTACTTC. Its protein product is CAISERGTYNEQYF.